A selection of T cell receptor beta chains follows, all from one sample in a study of blood T cell repertoires in COVID-19. Profiling relied on immunoSEQ multiplex PCR, and the TCRdb table lists in-frame clones only, not all of them. Of about 39,000 clones in the sample, around 85% were seen once. Sample: peripheral blood. The origin of the receptors is a man aged 55-75 years with acute or convalescent COVID-19. CDR3s include the opening cysteine and the closing phenylalanine or tryptophan. A D gene is named only where the DNA matches it firmly. Some rows mark clone size as missing; the rest say once, few, many or name a class of expanded clone.

CDR3 protein	CDR3 DNA	V gene	J gene	clone size	D gene
CASTSSSGKLFF	TGTGCCAGTACCTCTTCCTCGGGAAAACTGTTTTTT	TRBV19	TRBJ1-4	once	NA
CASNLEGLGEKLFF	TGTGCCAGCAACTTGGAGGGGTTGGGTGAAAAACTGTTTTTT	TRBV2	TRBJ1-4	once	NA
CAISESITGSDTQYF	TGTGCCATCAGTGAGTCGATCACGGGGAGTGATACGCAGTATTTT	TRBV10-3	TRBJ2-3	NA	NA
CASTDEHQTNYGYTF	TGTGCCAGCACCGATGAACATCAAACTAACTATGGCTACACCTTC	TRBV6-5	TRBJ1-2	NA	NA
CASSEAARGTDTQYF	TGCGCCAGCAGCGAAGCGGCTCGGGGCACAGATACGCAGTATTTT	TRBV5-1	TRBJ2-3	NA	NA
CASSRASGSYEQYF	TGTGCCAGTAGTCGGGCTAGCGGGTCCTACGAGCAGTACTTC	TRBV19	TRBJ2-7	NA	TRBD2
CASSYSWGGGGYTF	TGTGCCAGCAGTTACTCCTGGGGGGGAGGGGGCTACACCTTC	TRBV6-5	TRBJ1-2	NA	NA
CASSFGGKLFF	TGTGCCAGCAGTTTCGGCGGGAAACTGTTTTTT	TRBV12-3/TRBV12-4	TRBJ1-4	NA	NA
CASITGGFSPSEQYF	TGTGCCAGCATTACAGGGGGATTCAGCCCTTCCGAGCAGTACTTC	TRBV2	TRBJ2-7	NA	TRBD1
CAAGTSGTDTQYF	TGTGCCGCGGGGACTAGCGGAACAGATACGCAGTATTTT	TRBV10-3	TRBJ2-3	once	TRBD2
CASSYSSGGRDGELFF	TGTGCCAGCAGTTACTCGTCGGGAGGGCGAGACGGGGAGCTGTTTTTT	TRBV6-6	TRBJ2-2	NA	TRBD2
CASRSQGSDSPLHF	TGTGCCAGCAGAAGTCAGGGTTCGGATTCACCCCTCCACTTT	TRBV6-4	TRBJ1-6	NA	NA
CAISEQGARYGYTF	TGTGCCATCAGTGAACAGGGGGCCCGCTATGGCTACACCTTC	TRBV10-3	TRBJ1-2	NA	TRBD1
CASSFPATGLFSDTQYF	TGTGCCAGCAGCTTCCCGGCGACAGGGCTGTTTTCAGATACGCAGTATTTT	TRBV28	TRBJ2-3	NA	TRBD1
CASSQGAGIGNQPQHF	TGCGCCAGCAGCCAAGGTGCGGGGATCGGGAATCAGCCCCAGCATTTT	TRBV4-3	TRBJ1-5	NA	NA
CASSLEPSGFSYEQYF	TGTGCCAGCAGTTTAGAACCTAGCGGGTTCTCCTACGAGCAGTACTTC	TRBV28	TRBJ2-7	NA	TRBD2
CASRPLAGVITDTQYF	TGTGCCAGCAGGCCATTAGCGGGGGTCATCACAGATACGCAGTATTTT	TRBV2	TRBJ2-3	NA	TRBD2
CARSSHLKGTRPTYEQYF	TGTGCCAGAAGCTCACACCTCAAAGGGACTAGACCCACCTACGAGCAGTACTTC	TRBV7-5	TRBJ2-7	NA	NA
CATSRGGNEKLFF	TGTGCCACCAGCAGAGGCGGGAATGAAAAACTGTTTTTT	TRBV15	TRBJ1-4	NA	NA
CASSQDSLISGNTIYF	TGTGCCAGCAGCCAGGACAGCCTCATCTCTGGAAACACCATATATTTT	TRBV4-2	TRBJ1-3	NA	NA
CASSPGQVLSGNTIYF	TGTGCCAGCTCACCGGGACAGGTCCTCTCTGGAAACACCATATATTTT	TRBV18	TRBJ1-3	NA	TRBD1